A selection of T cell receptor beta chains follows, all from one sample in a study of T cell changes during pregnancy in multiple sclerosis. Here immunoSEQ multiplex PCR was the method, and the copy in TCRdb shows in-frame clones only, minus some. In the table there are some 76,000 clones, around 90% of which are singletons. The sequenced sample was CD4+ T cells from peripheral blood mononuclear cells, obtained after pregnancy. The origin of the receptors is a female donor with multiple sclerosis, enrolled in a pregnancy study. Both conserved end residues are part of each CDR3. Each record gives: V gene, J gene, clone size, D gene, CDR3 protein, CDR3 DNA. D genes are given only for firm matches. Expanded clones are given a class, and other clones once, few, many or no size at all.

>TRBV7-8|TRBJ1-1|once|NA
CASSSTMGTEAFF
TGTGCCAGCAGCTCGACAATGGGCACTGAAGCTTTCTTT
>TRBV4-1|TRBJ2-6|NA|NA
CASSRTGGGSGANVLTF
TGCGCCAGCAGCCGAACAGGGGGGGGCTCTGGGGCCAACGTCCTGACTTTC
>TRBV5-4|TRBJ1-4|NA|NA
CASSLARSSIRWEKLFF
TGTGCCAGCAGCTTGGCCAGATCTTCGATCAGGTGGGAAAAACTGTTTTTT
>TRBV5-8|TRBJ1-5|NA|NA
CASSLAGQPQHF
TGTGCCAGCAGCTTGGCCGGTCAGCCCCAGCATTTT
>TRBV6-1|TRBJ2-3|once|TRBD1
CASSGRLPGQGPGGTDTQYF
TGTGCCAGCAGTGGAAGATTACCGGGACAGGGGCCCGGGGGGACAGATACGCAGTATTTT
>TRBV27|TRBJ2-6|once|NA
CASSPSFLNSGANVLTF
TGTGCCAGCAGTCCCTCGTTCCTAAACTCTGGGGCCAACGTCCTGACTTTC
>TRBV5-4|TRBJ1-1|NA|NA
CASSLRRGRGGEAFF
TGTGCCAGCAGCTTGCGACGGGGTAGAGGGGGTGAAGCTTTCTTT
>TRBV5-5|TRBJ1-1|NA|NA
CASSPAAGVSTEAFF
TGTGCCAGCAGCCCGGCCGCAGGGGTGAGCACTGAAGCTTTCTTT
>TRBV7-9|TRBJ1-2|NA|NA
CASSLVGRFGYGYTF
TGTGCCAGCAGCTTAGTAGGCAGGTTCGGCTATGGCTACACCTTC
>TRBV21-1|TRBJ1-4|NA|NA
CASSKGRGKTNEKLFF
TGTGCCAGCAGCAAAGGGAGGGGTAAAACTAATGAAAAACTGTTTTTT
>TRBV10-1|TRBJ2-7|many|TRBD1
CASSKDRGGAYEQYF
TGCGCCAGCAGTAAAGACAGGGGGGGGGCCTACGAGCAGTACTTC